This is a list of T cell receptor beta chains from one sample in a study of CD8+CD57+ T cells in acquired aplastic anemia. TCRdb used MiXCR to reprocess the reads, holding one entry per CDR3 protein. The sample lists 200,000 to 250,000 distinct CDR3 sequences, roughly 50% occurring once. The material sequenced was sorted CD4+, CD8+, or CD8+CD57+ T cells (not recorded which) from PBMCs. Every receptor here comes from a human donor with aplastic anemia. Each CDR3 is given with its conserved first and last residue. The D gene is left open where the match is weak. Only part of the rows carry a size: once, few, many, or a class if the clone is expanded.

D: .
V: TRBV3-1
size: .
J: TRBJ2-6
DNA: TGTGCCAGCAGCCTCTTCAGGGGATCTGGGGCCAACGTCCTGACTTTC
CDR3: CASSLFRGSGANVLTF

D: .
V: TRBV3-1
size: .
J: TRBJ1-1
DNA: TGTGCCAGCAGCCAAAACGGCCAAGCTTTCTTT
CDR3: CASSQNGQAFF

D: .
V: TRBV7-7
size: .
J: TRBJ2-7
DNA: TGTGCCAGCAGCTTTGGAGGGCAGGGGTTCCACGAGCAGTACTTC
CDR3: CASSFGGQGFHEQYF

D: .
V: TRBV9
size: many
J: TRBJ2-1
DNA: TGTGCCAGCAGCGTAGGAAACAATGAGCAGTTCTTC
CDR3: CASSVGNNEQFF

D: TRBD1
V: TRBV2
size: .
J: TRBJ2-7
DNA: TGTGCCAGCACTAAGGATGGCAGGGGGCGGAACGAGCAGTACTTC
CDR3: CASTKDGRGRNEQYF

D: .
V: TRBV29-1
size: .
J: TRBJ2-4
DNA: TGCAGCGTTGAAGACCGGGTCATTCAGTACTTC
CDR3: CSVEDRVIQYF

D: .
V: TRBV2
size: .
J: TRBJ1-1
DNA: TGTGCCAGCAGTGTCGCGGGGAACACTGAAGCTTTCTTT
CDR3: CASSVAGNTEAFF

D: .
V: TRBV7-9
size: .
J: TRBJ1-2
DNA: TGTGCCAGCAGCCCCGCACAGGGATATAACTATGGCTACACCTTC
CDR3: CASSPAQGYNYGYTF

D: .
V: TRBV5-1
size: many
J: TRBJ2-3
DNA: TGCGCCAGCAGCGCACAGGGGGGGTTTGGCACAGATACGCAGTATTTT
CDR3: CASSAQGGFGTDTQYF

D: TRBD1
V: TRBV15
size: .
J: TRBJ1-1
DNA: TGTGCCACCAGCAGAGATCGGGTATTGACAGGGTATTTAAACACTGAAGCTTTCTTT
CDR3: CATSRDRVLTGYLNTEAFF

D: TRBD1
V: TRBV19
size: .
J: TRBJ1-5
DNA: TGTGCCAGTAGTCTGTCCCGGGACAGGGGGAGCAATCAGCCCCAGCATTTT
CDR3: CASSLSRDRGSNQPQHF

D: TRBD1
V: TRBV20-1
size: .
J: TRBJ1-2
DNA: TGCAGTGCTGTTGGACAGGGGGCCTACGGCTACACCTTC
CDR3: CSAVGQGAYGYTF

D: .
V: TRBV7-9
size: .
J: TRBJ1-1
DNA: TGTGCCAGCAGCTTGGGGGTCGGTCGAGGGGACACTGAAGCTTTCTTT
CDR3: CASSLGVGRGDTEAFF

D: .
V: TRBV5-1
size: few
J: TRBJ2-3
DNA: TGCGCCAGCAGCTTGGCGGGGGTCACTAGCACAGATACGCAGTATTTT
CDR3: CASSLAGVTSTDTQYF

D: .
V: TRBV10-3
size: few
J: TRBJ2-5
DNA: TGTGCCACGGGACCCTCCGCGAGGGAGACCCAGTACTTC
CDR3: CATGPSARETQYF

D: TRBD1
V: TRBV5-1
size: many
J: TRBJ1-6
DNA: TGCGCCAGCAGCTTGGACGGGGCAGGGGGTTCACCCCTCCACTTT
CDR3: CASSLDGAGGSPLHF

D: .
V: TRBV5-1
size: many
J: TRBJ2-3
DNA: TGCGCCAGCAGCGTGAGGGGTGGCACAGATACGCAGTATTTT
CDR3: CASSVRGGTDTQYF

D: .
V: TRBV11-2
size: many
J: TRBJ2-3
DNA: TGTGCCAGCAGCTGGAGACAGGTAGACGATACGCAGTATTTT
CDR3: CASSWRQVDDTQYF

D: TRBD1
V: TRBV14
size: .
J: TRBJ1-4
DNA: TGTGCCAGCAGCTCTGCGGACAGGGGAGGGGATGAAAAACTGTTTTTT
CDR3: CASSSADRGGDEKLFF

D: TRBD1
V: TRBV6-6
size: many
J: TRBJ2-6
DNA: TGTGCCAGCAGCAGACCGGGACAGAATCCCCCTGGGGCCAACGTCCTGACTTTC
CDR3: CASSRPGQNPPGANVLTF

D: .
V: TRBV5-8
size: many
J: TRBJ2-7
DNA: TGTGCCAGCAGCTTGGTCGAAGGTAGCTACGAGCAGTACTTC
CDR3: CASSLVEGSYEQYF

D: .
V: TRBV29-1
size: once
J: TRBJ1-5
DNA: TGCAGCGTTGGGTGGGGGCTAAATCAGCCCCAGCATTTT
CDR3: CSVGWGLNQPQHF

D: .
V: TRBV7-3
size: many
J: TRBJ1-2
DNA: TGTGCCAGCAGCTTTGGACCCGAGGACTATGGCTACACCTTC
CDR3: CASSFGPEDYGYTF

D: TRBD1
V: TRBV7-9
size: .
J: TRBJ2-5
DNA: TGTGCCAGCAGCCATGACAGGGCGGGAGAGACCCAGTACTTC
CDR3: CASSHDRAGETQYF

D: .
V: TRBV7-9
size: .
J: TRBJ1-6
DNA: TGTGCCAGCAGCCCGATGAGCCTGGGGTTTTTGACACCCCTCCACTTT
CDR3: CASSPMSLGFLTPLHF

D: .
V: TRBV7-3
size: many
J: TRBJ2-3
DNA: TGTGCCAGCAGCTTAACGGGGGGGCCGGCAGATACGCAGTATTTT
CDR3: CASSLTGGPADTQYF

D: TRBD2
V: TRBV7-2
size: many
J: TRBJ2-3
DNA: TGTGCCAGCAGCTACGCCGGGACTAGCGCAGATACGCAGTATTTT
CDR3: CASSYAGTSADTQYF

D: TRBD1
V: TRBV20-1
size: .
J: TRBJ1-1
DNA: TGCAGTGCTAGACACGCGGACAGGGGCCACACTGAAGCTTTCTTT
CDR3: CSARHADRGHTEAFF

D: .
V: TRBV20-1
size: .
J: TRBJ1-1
DNA: TGCAGTGCCCCGAAGGCAATTAACACTGAAGCTTTCTTT
CDR3: CSAPKAINTEAFF

D: TRBD1
V: TRBV2
size: few
J: TRBJ1-2
DNA: TGTGCCAGCAGTGACCAGGGGGGAGGCTACACCTTC
CDR3: CASSDQGGGYTF

D: .
V: TRBV10-1
size: .
J: TRBJ2-7
DNA: TGCGCCAGCAGTGAAGAAGCCGAGCAGTACTTC
CDR3: CASSEEAEQYF

D: .
V: TRBV5-1
size: .
J: TRBJ1-2
DNA: TGCGCCAGCAGCTTGGATCAGGGGTACTATGGCTACACCTTC
CDR3: CASSLDQGYYGYTF

D: .
V: TRBV7-8
size: .
J: TRBJ1-1
DNA: TGTGCCAGCACCGGAAACTCGAACACTGAAGCTTTCTTT
CDR3: CASTGNSNTEAFF

D: .
V: TRBV20-1
size: .
J: TRBJ1-5
DNA: TGCAGTGCTAGGCAGAATAGCGGGGGGTACCAAGAGACCCAGCATTTT
CDR3: CSARQNSGGYQETQHF

D: .
V: TRBV7-9
size: .
J: TRBJ2-5
DNA: TGTGCCAGCAGCATTGAGGGCGGGGAGGAGACCCAGTACTTC
CDR3: CASSIEGGEETQYF

D: TRBD2
V: TRBV5-1
size: .
J: TRBJ2-7
DNA: TGCGCCAGCAGCTTTAACAGGCCTGGGCGGGGGGAGCAGTACTTC
CDR3: CASSFNRPGRGEQYF

D: TRBD1
V: TRBV29-1
size: .
J: TRBJ1-2
DNA: TGCGGCGCAGCCCCCGGGACAGCTAACTATGGCTACGCCTTC
CDR3: CGAAPGTANYGYAF

D: .
V: TRBV20-1
size: .
J: TRBJ2-3
DNA: TGCAGTGCTAATGAACAGGGAGATACGCAGTATTTT
CDR3: CSANEQGDTQYF

D: .
V: TRBV7-2
size: many
J: TRBJ2-7
DNA: TGTGCCAGCAGCTTATCAGGGAAAAGTTACGAGCAGTACTTC
CDR3: CASSLSGKSYEQYF

D: .
V: TRBV25-1
size: .
J: TRBJ1-2
DNA: TGTGACCGTGCTAGTGGTGCTAACTATGGCTACACCTTC
CDR3: CDRASGANYGYTF

D: TRBD2
V: TRBV7-9
size: .
J: TRBJ2-7
DNA: TGTGCCAGCAGCTTAGGACTAGCGCTGAACGAGCAGTACTTC
CDR3: CASSLGLALNEQYF

D: TRBD1
V: TRBV9
size: few
J: TRBJ1-1
DNA: TGTGCCAGCAGCGCGACAGGGGACACTGAAGCTTTCTTT
CDR3: CASSATGDTEAFF

D: TRBD1
V: TRBV5-1
size: .
J: TRBJ1-3
DNA: TGCGCCAGCAGCAAAGGGACAGTCTCTGGAAACACCATATATTTT
CDR3: CASSKGTVSGNTIYF

D: TRBD1
V: TRBV18
size: many
J: TRBJ2-7
DNA: TGTGCCAGCTCACCCACCGGGACAGGGCCTTACGAGCAGTACTTC
CDR3: CASSPTGTGPYEQYF

D: .
V: TRBV6-5
size: .
J: TRBJ1-1
DNA: TGTGCCAGCAGTTTACAGCAGGGATGGAACACTGAAGCTTTCTTT
CDR3: CASSLQQGWNTEAFF

D: TRBD2
V: TRBV2
size: .
J: TRBJ2-5
DNA: TGTGCCAGCAGGAAAGCGGGAGGGGGTAGAGAGACCCAGTACTTC
CDR3: CASRKAGGGRETQYF

D: .
V: TRBV27
size: .
J: TRBJ1-5
DNA: TGTGCCAGCAGGCTTACGGGGGTTAGCAATCAGCCCCAGCATTTT
CDR3: CASRLTGVSNQPQHF

D: .
V: TRBV12-3/TRBV12-4
size: many
J: TRBJ1-6
DNA: TGTGCCAGCAGTTACCTCCCGACAGGAAAGAATTCACCCCTCCACTTT
CDR3: CASSYLPTGKNSPLHF

D: .
V: TRBV9
size: .
J: TRBJ2-5
DNA: TGTGCCAGCAGCGTAGATGTGGAGGAGACCCAGTACTTC
CDR3: CASSVDVEETQYF

D: TRBD1
V: TRBV5-8
size: .
J: TRBJ2-3
DNA: TGTGCCAGCACCGCCTGGACAGGGGGCACAGATACGCAGTATTTT
CDR3: CASTAWTGGTDTQYF